Listed below are T cell receptor beta chains from one sample, sequenced in a study of beta chain features in type 1 diabetes. Sequencing was performed with immunoSEQ multiplex PCR; in TCRdb, only in-frame clones are kept and a portion is missing. The sample contains about 370,000 clones, over 8.5% of which appear only once. Sequenced material: central memory CD4+ T cells from blood. The receptors come from a man aged 30 to 39 with type 1 diabetes. CDR3s include the opening cysteine and the closing phenylalanine or tryptophan. A D gene is named only where the DNA matches it firmly.

D gene	V gene	J gene	CDR3 length	CDR3 protein
-	TRBV28	TRBJ1-1	14	CASSLIGAGTEAFF
-	TRBV30	TRBJ2-2	11	CAWSVGGELFF
TRBD2	TRBV7-2	TRBJ2-1	14	CASSLHGRPLEQFF
TRBD1	TRBV30	TRBJ1-1	13	CAWRAQGGTEAFF
-	TRBV4-1	TRBJ1-1	16	CASSQDPGRKNTEAFF
-	TRBV12-2	TRBJ2-5	14	CASRLNRGGETQYF
-	TRBV25-1	TRBJ2-7	15	CASSADGNPRAEQYF
-	TRBV7-9	TRBJ1-5	13	CASTPVTTQPQHF
-	TRBV5-4	TRBJ2-2	14	CASSAEANTGELFF
TRBD2	TRBV9	TRBJ2-1	17	CASSGKGGRAIGGEQFF
TRBD2	TRBV11-3	TRBJ2-5	15	CASSLGLAGGETQYF
TRBD2	TRBV2	TRBJ2-5	17	CASSLGLAGGGQETQYF
-	TRBV2	TRBJ1-1	12	CASRGRGTEAFF
-	TRBV7-3	TRBJ2-1	13	CASSPTTFSEQFF
-	TRBV2	TRBJ2-1	15	CASSESSSSYNEQFF
TRBD2	TRBV7-2	TRBJ2-1	15	CASSLASGARGEQFF
TRBD1	TRBV7-9	TRBJ1-5	13	CASSGQGDQPQHF
TRBD2	TRBV5-6	TRBJ2-5	14	CASSPTSGPETQYF
TRBD1	TRBV4-1	TRBJ1-3	19	CASSRVGTGAFGSGNTIYF
-	TRBV6-1	TRBJ1-2	15	CASSNLFTEPLGYTF
-	TRBV5-5	TRBJ2-1	16	CASSLALVGSSSEQFF
TRBD2	TRBV19	TRBJ2-7	15	CASSTPLAGGREQYF
TRBD1	TRBV5-1	TRBJ2-7	15	CASSIRPGQGSEQYF
TRBD2	TRBV19	TRBJ2-2	16	CASSTGLAENTGELFF
TRBD1	TRBV6-1	TRBJ1-2	15	CASSEASTGMYGYTF
-	TRBV6-6	TRBJ2-1	12	CASIDRQAEQFF
-	TRBV4-1	TRBJ1-5	14	CASSHLGGNQPQHF
-	TRBV7-8	TRBJ2-1	11	CASTPGGKQFF
-	TRBV29-1	TRBJ1-2	11	CSVHTGYGYTF
-	TRBV27	TRBJ1-5	12	CASGGGDQPQHF
TRBD2	TRBV10-3	TRBJ2-7	14	CAISLTSATYEQYF
-	TRBV4-2	TRBJ2-5	13	CASSQAGSETQYF
TRBD2	TRBV27	TRBJ2-2	13	CASRWGGTGELFF
-	TRBV9	TRBJ2-7	14	CASSVRPSSYEQYF
TRBD1	TRBV7-7	TRBJ2-5	15	CASSLAAGGAETQYF